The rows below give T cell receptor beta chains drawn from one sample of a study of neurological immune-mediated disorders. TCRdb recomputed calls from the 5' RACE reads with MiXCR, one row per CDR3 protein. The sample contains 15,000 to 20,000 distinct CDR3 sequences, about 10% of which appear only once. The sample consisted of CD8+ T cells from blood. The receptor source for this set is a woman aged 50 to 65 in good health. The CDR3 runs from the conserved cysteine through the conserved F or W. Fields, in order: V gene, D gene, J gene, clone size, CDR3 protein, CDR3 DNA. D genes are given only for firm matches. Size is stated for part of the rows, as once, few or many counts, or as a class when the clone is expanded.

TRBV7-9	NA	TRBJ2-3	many	CASSLGRGDTQYF	TGTGCCAGCAGCTTAGGTCGGGGCGATACGCAGTATTTT
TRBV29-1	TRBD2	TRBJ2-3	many	CSVAMAGGRTDTQYF	TGCAGCGTTGCAATGGCGGGGGGGCGGACAGATACGCAGTATTTT
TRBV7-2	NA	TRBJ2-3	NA	CASRGGADRDTQYF	TGTGCCAGCAGGGGCGGGGCGGATCGCGATACGCAGTATTTT
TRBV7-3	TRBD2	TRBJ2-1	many	CASSPPGLAREQFF	TGTGCCAGCAGCCCTCCGGGACTAGCGCGAGAGCAGTTCTTC
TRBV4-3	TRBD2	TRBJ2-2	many	CASSQESLREGLSGELFF	TGCGCCAGCAGCCAAGAGAGTCTCCGGGAGGGACTGTCCGGGGAGCTGTTTTTT
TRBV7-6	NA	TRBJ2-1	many	CASSFRPGKREQFF	TGTGCCAGCAGCTTTCGCCCAGGGAAGCGGGAGCAGTTCTTC
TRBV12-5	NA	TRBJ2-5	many	CASGLGREETQYF	TGTGCTAGTGGTTTGGGCAGGGAGGAGACCCAGTACTTC
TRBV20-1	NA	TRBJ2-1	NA	CSARHSISYDEQFF	TGCAGTGCTAGGCACTCGATCTCGTACGATGAGCAGTTCTTC
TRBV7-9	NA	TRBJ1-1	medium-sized	CASSFRSDGNTEAFF	TGTGCCAGCAGCTTTCGGTCAGACGGGAACACTGAAGCTTTCTTT
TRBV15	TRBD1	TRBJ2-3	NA	CATSRGRDRTYSTDTQYF	TGTGCCACCAGCAGAGGGAGGGACAGGACCTACAGCACAGATACGCAGTATTTT
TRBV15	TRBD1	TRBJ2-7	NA	CATSRDPTGPDEQYF	TGTGCCACCAGCAGAGACCCGACAGGGCCGGACGAGCAGTACTTC
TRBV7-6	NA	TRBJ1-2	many	CASSLESTPGTYGYTF	TGTGCCAGCAGCTTAGAATCAACACCGGGGACTTATGGCTACACCTTC
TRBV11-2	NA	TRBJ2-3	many	CASSLWDTRGLDTQYF	TGTGCCAGCAGCCTCTGGGACACCCGAGGATTAGATACGCAGTATTTT
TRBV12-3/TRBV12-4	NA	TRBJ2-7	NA	CASSSFTGVVDEQYF	TGTGCCAGCAGTAGTTTTACGGGAGTGGTAGACGAGCAGTACTTC
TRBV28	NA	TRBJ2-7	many	CAILRGNEQYF	TGTGCCATCCTAAGGGGAAACGAGCAGTACTTC
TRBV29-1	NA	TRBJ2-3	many	CSVWAGSTDTQYF	TGCAGCGTTTGGGCAGGCAGCACAGATACGCAGTATTTT
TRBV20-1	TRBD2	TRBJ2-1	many	CSATGTSGSTYNEQFF	TGCAGTGCTACCGGGACTAGCGGGAGTACCTACAATGAGCAGTTCTTC
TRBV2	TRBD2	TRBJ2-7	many	CASSELSSGRYEQYF	TGTGCCAGCAGTGAACTATCTAGCGGGAGATACGAGCAGTACTTC
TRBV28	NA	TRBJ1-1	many	CASSLTANTEAFF	TGTGCCAGCAGTTTAACAGCGAACACTGAAGCTTTCTTT
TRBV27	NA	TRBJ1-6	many	CASSPTGPPNSPLHF	TGTGCCAGCAGCCCGACAGGCCCGCCGAATTCACCCCTCCACTTT
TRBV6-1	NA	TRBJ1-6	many	CASNSPLHF	TGTGCCAGCAATTCACCCCTCCACTTT
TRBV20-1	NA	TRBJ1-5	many	CSASRDIGFDPNQPQHF	TGCAGTGCTTCTCGGGACATCGGATTTGATCCCAATCAGCCCCAGCATTTT
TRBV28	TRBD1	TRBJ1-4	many	CASGFGQGNEKLFF	TGTGCCAGCGGCTTCGGACAGGGGAATGAAAAACTGTTTTTT
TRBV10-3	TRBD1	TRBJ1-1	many	CAIMTGGWNTEAFF	TGTGCCATCATGACAGGGGGATGGAACACTGAAGCTTTCTTT
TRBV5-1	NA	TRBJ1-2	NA	CASSPDVGTANYGYTF	TGCGCCAGCAGCCCGGATGTCGGAACGGCTAACTATGGCTACACCTTC
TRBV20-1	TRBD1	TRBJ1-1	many	CSARGSTGTTEAFF	TGCAGTGCTAGAGGTTCGACAGGGACCACTGAAGCTTTCTTT
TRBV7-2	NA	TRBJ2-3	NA	CASTHPGSTDTQYF	TGTGCCAGCACCCACCCGGGGAGCACAGATACGCAGTATTTT
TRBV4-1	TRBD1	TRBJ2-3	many	CASSQDWTGGTDTQYF	TGCGCCAGCAGCCAAGATTGGACAGGGGGTACAGATACGCAGTATTTT
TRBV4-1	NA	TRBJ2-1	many	CASSPAGLEQFF	TGCGCCAGCAGCCCGGCTGGGCTTGAGCAGTTCTTC
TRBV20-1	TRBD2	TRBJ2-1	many	CSASKASGAHNEQFF	TGCAGTGCTAGTAAGGCTAGCGGGGCTCACAATGAGCAGTTCTTC
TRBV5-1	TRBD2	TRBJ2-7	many	CASGTTSGVYEQYF	TGCGCCAGCGGGACGACTAGCGGGGTCTACGAGCAGTACTTC
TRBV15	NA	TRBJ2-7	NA	CATSREGTSYEQYF	TGTGCCACCAGCAGAGAGGGGACTTCTTACGAGCAGTACTTC
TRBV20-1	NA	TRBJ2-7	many	CSARDHTRDTSSYEQYF	TGCAGTGCTAGAGATCACACCCGGGACACGAGCTCCTACGAGCAGTACTTC
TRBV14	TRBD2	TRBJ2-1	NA	CASSQLAGEEQFF	TGTGCCAGCAGCCAACTAGCGGGAGAGGAGCAGTTCTTC
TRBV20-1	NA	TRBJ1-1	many	CSARKNTEAFF	TGCAGTGCTAGAAAGAACACTGAAGCTTTCTTT
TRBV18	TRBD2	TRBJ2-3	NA	CASSPLAGVLDTQYF	TGTGCCAGCTCACCACTAGCGGGGGTTCTAGATACGCAGTATTTT
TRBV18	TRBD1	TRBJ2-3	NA	CASSPGTDKPSTDTQYF	TGTGCCAGCTCACCAGGGACAGACAAACCTAGCACAGATACGCAGTATTTT
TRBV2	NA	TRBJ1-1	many	CASSDVLQNTEAFF	TGTGCCAGCAGTGACGTCCTACAGAACACTGAAGCTTTCTTT
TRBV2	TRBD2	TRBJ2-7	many	CASSESRSGGDYEQYF	TGTGCCAGCAGTGAATCGAGAAGTGGGGGGGACTACGAGCAGTACTTC
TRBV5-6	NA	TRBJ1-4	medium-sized	CASSPGPGAANEKLFF	TGTGCCAGCAGCCCGGGTCCGGGGGCGGCTAATGAAAAACTGTTTTTT
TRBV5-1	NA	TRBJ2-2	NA	CASSPPGFHTGELFF	TGCGCCAGCAGCCCGCCGGGGTTTCACACCGGGGAGCTGTTTTTT
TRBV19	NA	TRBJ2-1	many	CASSIVRLGTYNEQFF	TGTGCCAGTAGTATAGTCAGGTTAGGAACCTACAATGAGCAGTTCTTC
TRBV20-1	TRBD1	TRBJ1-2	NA	CSASRTGGNYGYTF	TGCAGTGCTAGTAGGACAGGGGGGAACTATGGCTACACCTTC
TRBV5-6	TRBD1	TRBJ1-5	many	CASSLGTGLNQPQHF	TGTGCCAGCAGCTTGGGGACAGGGCTAAATCAGCCCCAGCATTTT
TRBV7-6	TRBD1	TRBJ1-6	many	CASSSAVGTGGSPLHF	TGTGCCAGCAGCTCCGCGGTTGGGACAGGGGGTTCACCCCTCCACTTT